The present entry profiles one TCR beta chain with its context. Its cognate antigen is unknown. CDR1 SGHDN and CDR2 FVKESK come from the germline V gene. The CDR3 loop spans 14 amino acids. V gave up 4 bases and J gave up 2 bases, with 11 bases separating them. This sample was included in a study of cytomegalovirus exposure and HLA in healthy donors. Study overall: A subsequent analysis reported that the roughly 130 validation repertoires were produced on the same platform that had also been used for the 550 to 750 first-cohort repertoires. Study-level results: In vitro experiments confirmed that three CMV-associated chains were specific for CMV antigens. The tendency of first-cohort TCR clusters to co-occur in the approximately 110 validation repertoires was the finding of a later analysis.

The method was immunoSEQ multiplex PCR; TCRdb's version includes in-frame clones alone and lacks a portion of them. Here the sample spans 250,000 to 400,000 clones, nearly 90% being singletons. The chain employs TRBV14 and TRBJ1-2, with D tentatively TRBD1 (6 bases). The source is a man younger than 45 in good health and CMV-seronegative. The specimen was PBMCs. The CDR3 DNA sequence: TGTGCCAGCAGCCCATTAACAGGGAACTATGGCTACACCTTC. Amino acids: CASSPLTGNYGYTF.